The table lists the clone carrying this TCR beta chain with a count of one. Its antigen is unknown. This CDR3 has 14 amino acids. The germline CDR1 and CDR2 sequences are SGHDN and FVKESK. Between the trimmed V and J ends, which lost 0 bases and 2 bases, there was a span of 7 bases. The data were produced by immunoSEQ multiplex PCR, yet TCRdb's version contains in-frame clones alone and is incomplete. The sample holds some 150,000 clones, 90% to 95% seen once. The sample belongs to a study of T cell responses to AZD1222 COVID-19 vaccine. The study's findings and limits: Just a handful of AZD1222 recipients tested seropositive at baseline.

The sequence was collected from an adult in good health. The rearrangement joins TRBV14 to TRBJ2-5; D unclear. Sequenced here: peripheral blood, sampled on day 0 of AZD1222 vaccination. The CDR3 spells CASSQDTIQETQYF. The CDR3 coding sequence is TGTGCCAGCAGCCAAGATACGATTCAAGAGACCCAGTACTTC.